This entry features one TCR beta chain sequence. The antigen is not known. The V end was cut by 6 bases, the J end by 4 bases, with 14 bases between. In germline, CDR1 is SGHNT, CDR2 YENEEA. The CDR3 is made up of 14 amino acids. Stimulation used 10 ug/mL lysate from CMV-infected fibroblasts. CD40L/CD69 double-negative CD45RO-high memory CD4+ T cells were collected. Undetectable plasma HIV-1 RNA below 50 copies/mL lasted at least 4 years. The immunoSEQ assay was version 4, run in survey mode. The data were produced by immunoSEQ multiplex PCR, yet TCRdb's version contains in-frame clones alone and is incomplete. The table lists under 40,000 clones, about 80% of them singletons. The data derive from a study of persistence of HIV-infected CD4 T cells. Study-level information: Donors were ART-treated; their CMV- and Gag-responding CD4+ T cells were isolated.

Whole-study findings and limits: Degenerate expanded CDR3beta sequences were enriched among CMV- and Gag-responding cells. CMV- and Gag-responding cells had lower TCRbeta richness than CD3/CD28-responding cells.

The rearrangement uses TRBV11-3 and TRBJ2-3, with D possibly being TRBD2 (6 bases). The sample here was CD4+ T cells sorted from PBMCs after roughly 17-hour stimulation, taken from a patient who received antiretroviral therapy. The receptor comes from an adult woman with HIV who was CMV-seropositive. Here the CDR3 DNA reads TGTGCCAGCAGTTTCAACGGGGGAGCAGATACGCAGTATTTT. Protein product: CASSFNGGADTQYF.